This TCR beta chain was captured in a study of blood T cells in healthy people across ages. Using a J-beta primer mix together with a sample-barcoded 5' primer, a second PCR was run for roughly 6 to 11 cycles. Through a template-switch adaptor with 12 random nucleotides, each cDNA molecule received a tag. MiXCR, applied by TCRdb to the 5' RACE reads, yields one record per CDR3 protein. The sample has about 320,000 distinct CDR3 sequences; around 30% are singletons. CDR3 length: 16 amino acids. CDR1 and CDR2 (germline): ENHRY, SYGVKD. The ends lost 0 bases at V and 5 bases at J; junction bases unmatched: 9. As regards this clonotype: Its antigen is still unknown.

General study findings and limits: Among long-lived donors, naive CD4+ cells were more numerous and diversity higher than in aged donors.

Investigators took ten milliliters of peripheral blood from every donor. Specimen: blood. The rearrangement uses TRBV10-3 and TRBJ1-1; TRBD1 matches 7 bases. The TCR was taken from a woman in her 70s in good health. The CDR3 DNA sequence: TGTGCCATCAGTGAGTCCCGCGACAGGGTAAGGACTGAAGCTTTCTTT. It encodes CAISESRDRVRTEAFF.